Given below is one T cell receptor (beta chain) in context. How the authors handled the data: Amplification with reference gene primers provided the estimates of nucleated cell counts. Profiling relied on immunoSEQ multiplex PCR, and the TCRdb table lists in-frame clones only, not all of them. D and trimming were read from the DNA, whereas the V and J calls and clone size are those reported in that table. The sample carries 200,000 to 250,000 clones, 70% to 90% recorded once. This record comes from a study of blood T cell repertoires in COVID-19. Looking at the study overall: Acute and convalescent COVID-19 samples came from the United States, Italy and Spain. PBMCs, B-cell-depleted T cells, or T cells were the source of the cDNA or gDNA that made up the material.

The germline V gene has CDR1 SNHLY and CDR2 FYNNEI. Trimming cost V 6 bases and J 0 bases, with 12 bases left between them. The CDR3 length is 15 residues. The gene calls are TRBV2 and TRBJ2-1; tentative D call: TRBD1 (5 bases). Sample: peripheral blood. This clonotype originated in a man younger than 45 with COVID-19, enrolled during active disease. CDR3 loop: CASSLTASSYNEQFF. As DNA, the CDR3 is TGTGCCAGCAGCTTGACAGCGAGCTCCTACAATGAGCAGTTCTTC.